This T cell receptor (beta chain) was sequenced in a study of long-term antiretroviral therapy in people with HIV. Whole-study findings and limits: An increase in diversity followed ART, yet levels stayed below transplant donor controls.

Clinicians in the United States treated all participants with HIV. It was version v3.0 of the immunoSEQ assay that was run at survey level. Repertoires were generated with immunoSEQ multiplex PCR, while TCRdb's copy carries only in-frame clones and drops some. Of roughly 17,000 clones in the sample, approximately 95% were seen once. About this clone itself: The antigen is not known.

The V gene's germline CDR1 is SGHNT and CDR2 YENEEA. This CDR3 contains 14 residues. V was cut by 6 bases and J by 1 base, with 11 bases left in between. The V gene is TRBV11-3, the J gene TRBJ2-3, with a tentative D call TRBD2 (5 bases). The clonotype originates from a man aged 25-40 years with HIV. The material sequenced was unsorted PBMCs, taken approximately 11 years after starting antiretroviral therapy. In nucleotides, the CDR3 is TGTGCCAGCAGTTCCGGACTCGGCACAGATACGCAGTATTTT. Translation gives CASSSGLGTDTQYF.